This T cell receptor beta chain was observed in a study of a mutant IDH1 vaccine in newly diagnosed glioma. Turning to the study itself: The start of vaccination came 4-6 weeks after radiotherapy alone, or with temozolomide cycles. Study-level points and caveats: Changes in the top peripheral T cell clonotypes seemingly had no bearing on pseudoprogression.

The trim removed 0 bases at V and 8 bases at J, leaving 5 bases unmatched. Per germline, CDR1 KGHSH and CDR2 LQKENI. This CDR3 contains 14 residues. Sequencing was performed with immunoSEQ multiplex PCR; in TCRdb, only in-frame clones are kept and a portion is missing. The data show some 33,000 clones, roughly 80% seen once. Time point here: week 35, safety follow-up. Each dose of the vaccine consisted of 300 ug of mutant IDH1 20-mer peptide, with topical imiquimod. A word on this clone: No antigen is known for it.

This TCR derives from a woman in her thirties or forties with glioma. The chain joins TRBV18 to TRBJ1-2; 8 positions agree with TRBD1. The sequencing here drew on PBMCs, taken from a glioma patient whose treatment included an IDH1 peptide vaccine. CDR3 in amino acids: CASSPPDRAGGYTF. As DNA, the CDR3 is TGTGCCAGCTCACCACCGGACAGGGCAGGCGGCTACACCTTC.